The 28 T cell receptor beta chains below all came from one sample that was sequenced in a study of beta chain features in type 1 diabetes. Every isolated RNA sample was fully reverse transcribed, so sequencing captured expressed TCRB transcripts. Measured with immunoSEQ multiplex PCR; TCRdb has only the in-frame clones, and not every one. The sample shows fewer than 900,000 clones, about a sixth of them seen only once. The sequenced sample was naive CD4+ T cells from blood. The receptors here all came from a woman aged 18 to 35 in good health.

The gene calls are TRBV15 and TRBJ2-5, with TRBD2 matching over 13 bases. Germline V gives CDR1 LNHNV, CDR2 YYDKDF (reference sequence). CDR3 size: 15 residues. V gave up 2 bases and J gave up 7 bases; unmatched junction bases: 4. The CDR3 nucleotides are TGTGCCACCAGCAGAACTAGCGGGAGGGCATCGACCCAGTACTTC. It codes for CATSRTSGRASTQYF.

This clone was counted only a few times. V usage is TRBV9 and J usage is TRBJ2-1; 8 bases align to TRBD2. From germline, CDR1 is SGDLS and CDR2 YYNGEE. The CDR3 contains 17 residues. The J segment lost 9 bases and the V segment lost 4 bases, leaving 18 bases of the junction unmatched. The CDR3 protein is CASSPTSLAGRTFEQFF. Here the CDR3 DNA reads TGTGCCAGCAGCCCCACGTCGCTAGCGGGCCGAACATTTGAGCAGTTCTTC.

Only a few counts were recorded for this clone. The chain recombines TRBV5-1 with TRBJ2-5, with 9 bases that match TRBD1. Germline trimming cut 4 bases from V and 4 bases from J; bases unmatched to any gene: 2. The length of the CDR3 is 13 residues. CDR1 and CDR2 (germline): SGHRS, YFSETQ. CDR3 amino acids: CASSRDRAETQYF. The CDR3 DNA reads TGCGCCAGCAGCCGGGACAGGGCAGAGACCCAGTACTTC.

The genes are TRBV2 and TRBJ1-5; weak D call: TRBD1 (5 bases). The CDR3 length is 12 residues. The V and J ends lost 8 bases and 4 bases respectively, with 9 bases between them. Per germline, CDR1 SNHLY and CDR2 FYNNEI. CDR3 sequence: CASGDENQPQHF. The CDR3, as DNA: TGTGCCAGCGGGGACGAAAATCAGCCCCAGCATTTT.

As concerns this clone: The sample contains more than one DNA sequence encoding this CDR3. The chain combines TRBV5-6 with TRBJ2-7; D is unresolved. The CDR3 is 11 residues long. The V end lost 3 bases, the J end lost 4 bases, and 5 bases lay between the germline ends. Germline V lookup: CDR1 SGHDT, CDR2 YYEEEE. CDR3: CASSSYYEQYF. In nucleotides, the CDR3 is TGTGCCAGCAGCTCCTATTACGAGCAGTACTTC.

The table lists this clone with a few counts. The V call is TRBV7-9, the J call TRBJ1-1, with D perhaps TRBD1 (6 bases). The CDR3 runs to 15 residues. Trimming took off 1 base at V and 0 bases at J, with 9 bases between the two ends. Germline V gene lookup returns CDR1 SEHNR and CDR2 FQNEAQ (reference sequence). This CDR3 is CASSLGRGVNTEAFF. The CDR3 bases are TGTGCCAGCAGCTTAGGCAGGGGCGTGAACACTGAAGCTTTCTTT.

This clone was seen a few times. The chain combines TRBV6-5 with TRBJ2-5; D tentatively reads TRBD1 or TRBD2 (5 bases each). V was cut by 2 bases and J by 5 bases, with 9 bases left in between. This CDR3 has 13 amino acids. Germline CDR1 is MNHEY and CDR2 is SVGAGI. In nucleotides, the CDR3 is TGTGCCAGCAGTTACGTAGAGGGGGAGACCCAGTACTTC. Its protein is CASSYVEGETQYF.

This clone appeared a few times. V is TRBV7-2 and J is TRBJ1-5; D gene uncertain. This CDR3 has 17 residues. The V end was cut by 5 bases, the J end by 3 bases, with 20 bases between. Germline V lookup: CDR1 SGHTA, CDR2 FQGNSA. The CDR3, as DNA: TGTGCCAGCAGCCAAGAGGCGCGGGAGGGCTTCAATCAGCCCCAGCATTTT. The encoded protein is CASSQEAREGFNQPQHF.

CDR3: CAILSAIKNYGYTF. CDR3 nucleotide sequence: TGTGCCATACTCTCGGCGATAAAGAACTATGGCTACACCTTC. The chain couples TRBV2 to TRBJ1-2; no firm D call. The V end lost 10 bases, the J end lost 2 bases, and 17 bases lay between the germline ends. The germline V gene encodes CDR1 SNHLY and CDR2 FYNNEI. This CDR3 has 14 residues. Full variable domain (missing parts from reference TRBV2 and TRBJ1-2): EPEVTQTPSHQVTQMGQEVILRCVPISNHLYFYWYRQILGQKVEFLVSFYNNEISEKSEIFDDQFSVERPDGSNFTLKIRSTKLEDSAMYFCAILSAIKNYGYTFGSGTRLTVV.

The chain combines TRBV11-2 with TRBJ1-5; D is unresolved. CDR1 is SGHAT and CDR2 is FQNNGV in the germline V gene. The CDR3 has 13 residues. Trimming removed 0 bases at V and 6 bases at J, with 6 bases between. The DNA of the CDR3 is TGTGCCAGCAGCTTAGATCCCCGTCAGCCCCAGCATTTT. Translation: CASSLDPRQPQHF.

This clone was observed a handful of times. J is TRBJ2-7 and V is TRBV27, with TRBD1 matching over 11 bases. Germline CDR1 reads MNHEY; CDR2 reads SMNVEV (reference sequence). This CDR3 has 15 amino acids. V dropped 2 bases and J dropped 6; count of bases not matched to a gene: 6. The CDR3 nucleotides are TGTGCCAGCAGTTTAATGGGACAGGGGGTACCCGAGCAGTACTTC. It translates to CASSLMGQGVPEQYF.

V and J are TRBV25-1 and TRBJ2-7, with TRBD1 matching 9 bases. Germline CDR1 and CDR2: MGHDK and SYGVNS. CDR3 size: 15 residues. V trimming: 3 bases; J trimming: 0 bases; junction bases outside the gene matches: 3. DNA of the CDR3: TGTGCCAGCAGTGACTGGACAGGGGTCTCCTACGAGCAGTACTTC. The encoded protein is CASSDWTGVSYEQYF.

This clone has just a few counts. This chain connects TRBV7-2 to TRBJ2-3; the D is unclear. Per germline, CDR1 SGHTA and CDR2 FQGNSA. The V end lost 1 base, the J end lost 4 bases, and 6 bases lay between the germline ends. This CDR3 region has 13 residues. This CDR3 is CASSLVAADTQYF. For the CDR3, the DNA is TGTGCCAGCAGCTTAGTTGCGGCAGATACGCAGTATTTT.

This clone was seen a handful of times. The gene calls are TRBV5-4 and TRBJ2-7; weak D call: TRBD1 (6 bases). The CDR3 runs 14 residues. Trimming took 4 bases from V and 9 from J, leaving 20 bases between them. The V gene's germline CDR1 is SGHNT and CDR2 YYREEE (reference sequence). The CDR3 here is CASSQDSLSLGQYF. Here the CDR3 DNA reads TGTGCCAGCAGCCAGGACAGCCTATCCTTAGGGCAGTACTTC.

The chain couples TRBV20-1 to TRBJ2-7; no clear D gene. There are 10 residues in the CDR3. Germline V gene data show CDR1 as DFQATT and CDR2 as SNEGSKA (reference sequence). This chain's CDR3 is CSAVVREQYF. Written as DNA, the CDR3 is TGCAGCGCAGTAGTGCGCGAGCAGTACTTC.

V gene TRBV7-9 combines with J gene TRBJ2-4; D could derive from TRBD1 or TRBD2 (6 bases each). Between the trimmed V and J ends, which lost 1 base and 7 bases, there was a span of 14 bases. In germline, CDR1 is SEHNR, CDR2 FQNEAQ (reference sequence). CDR3 length: 15 residues. The CDR3: CASSLGDQGRNIQYF. The CDR3 coding sequence is TGTGCCAGCAGCTTAGGAGATCAGGGGAGGAACATTCAGTACTTC.

Comments on this clone: The same CDR3 also results from other DNA sequences found in this sample. The genes are TRBV7-8 and TRBJ2-1, with no clear D. From germline, CDR1 is SGHVS and CDR2 FQNEAQ. V was clipped by 1 base and J by 4 bases, with 8 bases between them. This CDR3 is built from 14 residues. This chain's CDR3 is CASSLVGGYNEQFF. Written as DNA, the CDR3 is TGTGCCAGCAGCTTAGTCGGCGGTTACAATGAGCAGTTCTTC.

V is TRBV2 and J is TRBJ2-1; 7 bases line up with TRBD2. Germline assignment: CDR1 SNHLY and CDR2 FYNNEI. V was pared by 6 bases and J by 8 bases, with 10 bases of the junction left unmatched. The CDR3 covers 14 residues. CDR3 sequence: CASRDRGSSDEQFF. The CDR3, as DNA: TGTGCCAGCAGGGATCGCGGGAGTAGTGATGAGCAGTTCTTC.

A few counts support this clone. This chain uses TRBV10-3 with TRBJ2-7, with 11 bases fitting TRBD2. The V gene's germline CDR1 is ENHRY and CDR2 SYGVKD. With V trimmed by 6 bases and J by 5 bases, 6 bases remained unmatched. The CDR3 covers 14 residues. CDR3 bases: TGTGCCATCAGCGAGACTAGCGGGACTGACGAGCAGTACTTC. It specifies CAISETSGTDEQYF.

This clone was counted a few times. The chain combines TRBV10-3 with TRBJ1-3; no reliable D call. CDR3 length: 12 amino acids. CDR1 is ENHRY and CDR2 is SYGVKD in the germline V gene. The V and J ends lost 4 bases and 4 bases respectively, with 5 bases between them. CDR3 in DNA: TGTGCCATCAGTGGTCAAGGAAACACCATATATTTT. Translated, it gives CAISGQGNTIYF.

This clone was seen only a few times. This sequence joins TRBV7-2 and TRBJ2-7; 7 positions match TRBD2. The CDR3 length is 15 residues. V shed 4 bases, J shed 4 bases, and the junction held 10 bases outside the gene matches. Germline V CDR1 and CDR2: SGHTA, FQGNSA. The CDR3 here is CASSSYRLAVYEQYF. In DNA form, the CDR3 reads TGTGCCAGCAGCTCCTATCGGCTAGCGGTGTACGAGCAGTACTTC.

CDR3 nucleotides: TGTGCCAGCAGCTTAGTCTTGCGAGGGGGCGGAGGCACAGATACGCAGTATTTT. Protein product: CASSLVLRGGGGTDTQYF. This sequence joins TRBV7-9 and TRBJ2-3; TRBD1 agrees at 7 bases. Germline CDR1 and CDR2: SEHNR and FQNEAQ (reference sequence). The CDR3 is made up of 18 amino acids. V dropped 1 base and J dropped 1; count of bases not matched to a gene: 11.

CDR3 in DNA: TGTGCCAGCTCATTGGCCCCTGGTCAGTCCGAGCAGTACTTC. This codes for CASSLAPGQSEQYF. J is TRBJ2-7 and V is TRBV18; D remains unclear. V lost 5 bases and J lost 6, with 17 bases in between. Looked up from germline, CDR1 is KGHSH and CDR2 is LQKENI. This CDR3 spans 14 amino acids.

The chain combines TRBV15 with TRBJ2-1, with 9 bases identical to TRBD2. The V segment lost 4 bases and the J segment 8 bases; nucleotides outside the gene matches: 18. The germline CDR1 and CDR2 sequences are LNHNV and YYDKDF (reference sequence). The CDR3 spans 18 residues. The DNA for the CDR3 is TGTGCCACCAGCACACCCCAAGGCCTAGCGGGATTAATATATGAGCAGTTCTTC. Residues: CATSTPQGLAGLIYEQFF. The full variable domain, its missing parts supplied by reference TRBV15 and TRBJ2-1, is DAMVIQNPRYQVTQFGKPVTLSCSQTLNHNVMYWYQQKSSQAPKLLFHYYDKDFNNEADTPDNFQSRRPNTSFCFLDIRSPGLGDTAMYLCATSTPQGLAGLIYEQFFGPGTRLTVL.

The J gene is TRBJ1-3, the V gene TRBV7-6; D not certain. The CDR3 covers 16 residues. Germline CDR1 is SGHVS and CDR2 is FNYEAQ. V was pared by 2 bases and J by 2 bases, with 13 bases between. The CDR3 here is CASSLLGPTTGNTIYF. CDR3 DNA sequence: TGTGCCAGCAGCTTACTAGGACCGACAACTGGAAACACCATATATTTT.

The chain uses TRBV6-6 and TRBJ2-2; TRBD1 aligns across 7 bases. The CDR3 runs to 16 residues. CDR1 and CDR2 (germline): MNHNY, SVGAGI (reference sequence). Trimming removed 6 bases from V and 2 bases from J; junction bases left unmatched: 9. The CDR3 protein is CASSRNRGINTGELFF. The CDR3 DNA reads as TGTGCCAGCAGCAGAAACAGGGGCATAAACACCGGGGAGCTGTTTTTT.

The chain uses TRBV5-1 and TRBJ2-2; maybe TRBD2 (6 bases). The CDR3 is 17 amino acids. Trimming stripped 4 bases from V and 1 base from J, with 17 bases between. Germline CDR1 SGHRS, CDR2 YFSETQ. This chain's CDR3 is CASSRRGSGENTGELFF. The CDR3 coding sequence is TGCGCCAGCAGCCGGCGGGGAAGCGGAGAGAACACCGGGGAGCTGTTTTTT.

The chain links TRBV7-8 to TRBJ1-5, with 7 bases fitting TRBD1. Unmatched junction bases numbered 6, after V lost 5 bases and J lost 2 bases. The CDR3 has 15 amino acids. CDR1 and CDR2 from the germline V gene are SGHVS and FQNEAQ. The CDR3 protein is CASSTIGQGNQPQHF. The CDR3 DNA sequence: TGTGCCAGCAGCACTATAGGACAGGGCAATCAGCCCCAGCATTTT.